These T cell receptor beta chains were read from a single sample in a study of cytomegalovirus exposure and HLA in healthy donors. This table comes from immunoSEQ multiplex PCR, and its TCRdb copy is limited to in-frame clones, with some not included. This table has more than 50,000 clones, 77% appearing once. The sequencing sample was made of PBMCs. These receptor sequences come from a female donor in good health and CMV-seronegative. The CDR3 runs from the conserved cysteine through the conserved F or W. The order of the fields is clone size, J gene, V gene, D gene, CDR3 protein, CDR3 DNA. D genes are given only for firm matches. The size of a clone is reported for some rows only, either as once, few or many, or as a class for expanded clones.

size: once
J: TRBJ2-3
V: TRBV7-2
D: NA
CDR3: CASSLWTSDTQYF
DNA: TGTGCCAGCAGCTTATGGACTTCGGATACGCAGTATTTT

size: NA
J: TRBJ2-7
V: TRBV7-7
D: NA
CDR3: CASSLGEAYEQYF
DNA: TGTGCTAGCAGCTTAGGAGAGGCCTACGAGCAGTACTTC

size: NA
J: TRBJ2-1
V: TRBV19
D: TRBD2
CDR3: CASSMWLADNEQFF
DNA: TGTGCCAGTAGTATGTGGCTAGCGGACAATGAGCAGTTCTTC

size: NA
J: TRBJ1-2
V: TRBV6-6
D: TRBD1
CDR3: CACAGGGRNGYTF
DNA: TGTGCCTGCGCAGGGGGCGGTAGGAATGGCTACACCTTC

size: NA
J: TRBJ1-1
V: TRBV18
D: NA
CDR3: CASSGLGVNTEAFF
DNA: TGTGCCAGCTCGGGTTTAGGGGTGAACACTGAAGCTTTCTTT

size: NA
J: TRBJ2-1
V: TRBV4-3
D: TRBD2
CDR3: CASSGRATNEQFF
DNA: TGCGCCAGCAGCGGGAGGGCGACCAATGAGCAGTTCTTC

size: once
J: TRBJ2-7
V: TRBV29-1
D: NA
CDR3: CSAPGTSSLSYEQYF
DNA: TGCAGCGCCCCCGGGACTTCCTCCCTCTCCTACGAGCAGTACTTC

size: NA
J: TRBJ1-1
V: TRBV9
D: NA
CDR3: CASSPGDTEAFF
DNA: TGTGCCAGCAGCCCGGGGGACACTGAAGCTTTCTTT

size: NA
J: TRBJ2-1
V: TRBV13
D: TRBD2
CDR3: CASSSPGLAVYNEQFF
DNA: TGTGCCAGCAGCTCCCCGGGACTAGCGGTCTACAATGAGCAGTTCTTC

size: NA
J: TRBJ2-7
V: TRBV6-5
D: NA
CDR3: CASSYSTGPNYEQYF
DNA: TGTGCCAGCAGTTACTCGACAGGACCAAACTACGAGCAGTACTTC

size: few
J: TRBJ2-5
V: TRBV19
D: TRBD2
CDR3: CASSIKRERGETQYF
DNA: TGTGCCAGTAGTATCAAGCGGGAGAGGGGGGAGACCCAGTACTTC

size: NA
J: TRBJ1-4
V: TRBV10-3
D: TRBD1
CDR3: CAISGTGANEKLFF
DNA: TGTGCCATCAGTGGGACAGGTGCTAATGAAAAACTGTTTTTT

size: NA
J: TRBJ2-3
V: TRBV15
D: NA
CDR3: CATSAGSQWADTQYF
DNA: TGTGCCACCAGCGCGGGGAGCCAGTGGGCAGATACGCAGTATTTT

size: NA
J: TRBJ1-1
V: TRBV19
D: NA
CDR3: CASSIGHDSPIF
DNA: TGTGCCAGTAGTATAGGCCACGACAGTCCAATCTTT

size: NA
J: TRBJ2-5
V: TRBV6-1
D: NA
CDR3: CASSEIWTEETQYF
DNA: TGTGCCAGCAGTGAAATCTGGACAGAAGAGACCCAGTACTTC

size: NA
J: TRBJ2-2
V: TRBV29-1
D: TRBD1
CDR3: CSVGERTGFTGELFF
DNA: TGCAGCGTTGGGGAGAGGACAGGGTTCACCGGGGAGCTGTTTTTT

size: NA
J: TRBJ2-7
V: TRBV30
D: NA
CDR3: CAWSPRDIQREQYF
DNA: TGTGCCTGGAGTCCCCGGGACATTCAAAGAGAGCAGTACTTC

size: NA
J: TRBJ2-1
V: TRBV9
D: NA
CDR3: CASSVGGHGELDNEQFF
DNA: TGTGCCAGCAGCGTAGGGGGACACGGGGAATTAGACAATGAGCAGTTCTTC

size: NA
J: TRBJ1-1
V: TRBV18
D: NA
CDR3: CASSGEAGNTEAFF
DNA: TGTGCCAGCTCAGGGGAGGCGGGGAACACTGAAGCTTTCTTT

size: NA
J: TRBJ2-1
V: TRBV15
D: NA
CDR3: CATSRDRASSYNEQFF
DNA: TGTGCCACCAGCAGAGATCGCGCGAGCTCCTACAATGAGCAGTTCTTC

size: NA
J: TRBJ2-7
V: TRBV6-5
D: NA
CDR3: CASRTTLGDEQYF
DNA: TGTGCCAGCAGAACTACCCTCGGAGACGAGCAGTACTTC

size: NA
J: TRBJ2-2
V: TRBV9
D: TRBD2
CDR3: CASSVRTSPGELFF
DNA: TGTGCCAGCAGCGTACGGACTAGCCCCGGGGAGCTGTTTTTT

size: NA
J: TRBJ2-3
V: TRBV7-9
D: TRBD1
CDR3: CASSPHPGQGGGTDTQYF
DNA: TGTGCCAGCAGCCCACACCCTGGACAGGGGGGTGGCACAGATACGCAGTATTTT

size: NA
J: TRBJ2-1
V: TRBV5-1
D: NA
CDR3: CASSLSYNEQFF
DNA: TGCGCCAGCAGCTTGTCGTACAATGAGCAGTTCTTC

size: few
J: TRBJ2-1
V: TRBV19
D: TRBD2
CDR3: CASRRLAGGPGNEQFF
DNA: TGTGCCAGTAGGCGCCTAGCGGGAGGGCCGGGAAATGAGCAGTTCTTC

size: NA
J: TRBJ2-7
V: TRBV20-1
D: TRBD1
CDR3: CSADRAGEQYF
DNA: TGCAGTGCCGACAGGGCAGGGGAGCAGTACTTC

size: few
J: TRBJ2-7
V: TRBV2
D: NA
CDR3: CASGGGPAGAIYEQYF
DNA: TGTGCCAGCGGAGGCGGGCCGGCGGGGGCGATCTACGAGCAGTACTTC

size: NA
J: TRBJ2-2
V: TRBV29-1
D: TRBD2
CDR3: CSAVGGTSGTGELFF
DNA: TGCAGCGCCGTAGGGGGAACTAGCGGGACCGGGGAGCTGTTTTTT

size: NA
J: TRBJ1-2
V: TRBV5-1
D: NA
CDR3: CASSPGGQGYGYTF
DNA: TGCGCCAGTAGCCCCGGGGGGCAGGGCTATGGCTACACCTTC

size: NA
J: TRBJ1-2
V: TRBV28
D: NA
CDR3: CASSGGADYGYTF
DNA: TGTGCCAGCAGTGGCGGGGCGGATTATGGCTACACCTTC

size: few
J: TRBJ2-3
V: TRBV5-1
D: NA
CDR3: CASSLGGTRDTQYF
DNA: TGCGCCAGCAGCTTGGGCGGGACCCGGGATACGCAGTATTTT

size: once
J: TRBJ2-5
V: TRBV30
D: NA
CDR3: CAWTEGGRGVETQYF
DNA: TGTGCCTGGACGGAAGGTGGCAGGGGGGTAGAGACCCAGTACTTC

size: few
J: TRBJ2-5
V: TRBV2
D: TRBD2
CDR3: CASKWGNRAGQETQYF
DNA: TGTGCCAGCAAATGGGGGAATAGAGCGGGGCAAGAGACCCAGTACTTC

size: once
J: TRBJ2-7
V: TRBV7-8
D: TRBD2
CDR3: CASGNPGLAYEQYF
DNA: TGTGCCAGCGGCAATCCGGGACTAGCCTACGAGCAGTACTTC

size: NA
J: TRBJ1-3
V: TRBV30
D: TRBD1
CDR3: CAWSDGTGDVATIYF
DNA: TGTGCCTGGAGTGACGGGACAGGGGATGTGGCGACCATATATTTT

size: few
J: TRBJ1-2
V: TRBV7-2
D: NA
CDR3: CASSSLDYGYTF
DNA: TGTGCCAGCAGCTCCCTAGACTATGGCTACACCTTC

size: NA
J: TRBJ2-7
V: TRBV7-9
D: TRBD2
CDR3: CASSVAGTPYEQYF
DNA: TGTGCCAGCAGCGTAGCGGGCACACCCTACGAGCAGTACTTC

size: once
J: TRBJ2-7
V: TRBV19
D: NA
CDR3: CASSQGYEQYF
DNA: TGTGCCAGTAGTCAGGGTTACGAGCAGTACTTC

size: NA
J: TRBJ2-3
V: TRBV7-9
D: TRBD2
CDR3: CASSVGLAGISDTQYF
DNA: TGTGCCAGCAGCGTCGGACTAGCGGGAATATCAGATACGCAGTATTTT

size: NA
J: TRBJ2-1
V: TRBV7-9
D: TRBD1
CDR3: CASSPDRGSYNEQFF
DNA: TGTGCCAGCAGCCCCGACAGGGGTTCCTACAATGAGCAGTTCTTC

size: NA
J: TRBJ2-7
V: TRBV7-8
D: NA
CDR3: CASSLGLGQLSYEQYF
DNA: TGTGCCAGCAGCTTAGGGTTGGGGCAGCTAAGTTACGAGCAGTACTTC

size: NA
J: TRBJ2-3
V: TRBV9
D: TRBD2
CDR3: CASATSGLTDTQYF
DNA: TGTGCCAGCGCGACTAGCGGCCTCACAGATACGCAGTATTTT

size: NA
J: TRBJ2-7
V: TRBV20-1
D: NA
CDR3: CSAKAGPEQYF
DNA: TGCAGTGCTAAGGCTGGGCCCGAGCAGTACTTC

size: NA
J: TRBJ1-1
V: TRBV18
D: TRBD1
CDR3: CASSPTGPTEAFF
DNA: TGTGCCAGCTCACCGACAGGGCCCACTGAAGCTTTCTTT

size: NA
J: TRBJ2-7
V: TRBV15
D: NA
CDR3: CATSRDRQVYEQYF
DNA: TGTGCCACCAGCAGAGATCGGCAGGTCTACGAGCAGTACTTC

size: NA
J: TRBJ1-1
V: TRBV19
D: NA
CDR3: CASIGGGQANTEAFF
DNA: TGTGCCAGTATTGGGGGAGGGCAGGCGAACACTGAAGCTTTCTTT

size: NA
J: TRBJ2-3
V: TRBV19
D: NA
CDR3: CASSIARGDTQYF
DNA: TGTGCCAGTAGTATAGCCCGGGGGGATACGCAGTATTTT

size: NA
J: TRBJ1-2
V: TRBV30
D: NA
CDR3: CAWTHGQTNYGYTF
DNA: TGTGCCTGGACCCATGGACAGACGAACTATGGCTACACCTTC

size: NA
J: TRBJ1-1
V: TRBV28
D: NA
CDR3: CASSLRVTEAFF
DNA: TGTGCCAGCAGTTTACGGGTGACTGAAGCTTTCTTT

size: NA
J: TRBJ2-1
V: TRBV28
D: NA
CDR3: CASSLSRFEQFF
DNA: TGTGCCAGCAGTTTATCGCGCTTTGAGCAGTTCTTC

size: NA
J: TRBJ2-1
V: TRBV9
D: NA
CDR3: CASSVERWGVNEQFF
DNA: TGTGCCAGCAGCGTAGAACGTTGGGGGGTTAATGAGCAGTTCTTC

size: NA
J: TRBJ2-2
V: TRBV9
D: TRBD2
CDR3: CASSPKREANTGELFF
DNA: TGTGCCAGCAGCCCAAAGCGGGAGGCAAACACCGGGGAGCTGTTTTTT

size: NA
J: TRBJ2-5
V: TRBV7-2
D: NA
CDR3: CASSPPPVQETQYF
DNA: TGTGCCAGCAGCCCCCCGCCAGTCCAAGAGACCCAGTACTTC